The 3 T cell receptor beta chains below all came from one sample that was sequenced in a study of CD8 T cells in ankylosing spondylitis. TCRdb recomputed calls from the 5' RACE reads with MiXCR, one row per CDR3 protein. The table has a few hundred thousand distinct CDR3 sequences, more than 20% seen once. What was sequenced was blood, either unsorted or a sorted T cell fraction (not recorded which). The source of these receptors is a male donor with ankylosing spondylitis or in good health (not recorded which).

This clonotype was counted once. This chain joins TRBV29-1 and TRBJ2-7; possible D gene TRBD1, 6 bases. Trimming took 7 bases from V and 5 from J, leaving 18 bases between them. The CDR3 spans 13 residues. Germline V gene sequence: CDR1 SQVTM, CDR2 ANQGSEA. CDR3 protein: CSARPGAINEQYF. CDR3 in DNA: TGCAGCGCTCGGCCAGGGGCCATCAACGAGCAGTACTTC.

V gene TRBV12-3 or TRBV12-4 combines with J gene TRBJ1-1; a weak D match, TRBD1 (6 bases). The CDR3 loop spans 15 amino acids. V lost 2 bases and J 3 bases, leaving 13 bases between the germline ends. This chain's CDR3 is CASSLFREGDTEAFF. CDR3 in DNA: TGTGCCAGCAGTTTATTTAGGGAGGGGGACACTGAAGCTTTCTTT.

The chain uses TRBV27 and TRBJ2-5; TRBD1 matches 8 bases. The junction had 9 bases not matched to a gene; V was cut back by 8 bases and J by 4 bases. Looked up from germline, CDR1 is MNHEY and CDR2 is SMNVEV (reference sequence). This CDR3 has 14 residues. In DNA form, the CDR3 reads TGTGCCAGCTCCGGACAGGGTATTCGAGAGACCCAGTACTTC. Its translation: CASSGQGIRETQYF.